These 10 T cell receptor beta chains came from one sample sequenced in a study of blood T cells in healthy people across ages. A second PCR, run for about 7 to 11 cycles, used a sample-barcoded 5' primer plus a J-beta primer mix. Each CDR3 protein gets one entry after TCRdb re-called the 5' RACE reads with MiXCR. The repertoire holds 1.2 million to 1.5 million distinct CDR3 sequences, roughly 40% seen once, with 7% to 9.5% in the top ten. The material sequenced was blood. The receptors were sampled from a woman aged 18-29 years in good health.

This rearrangement joins TRBV9 to TRBJ1-6; D possibly corresponds to TRBD1 (6 bases). V dropped 0 bases and J dropped 7 bases, with 8 bases sitting between them. This CDR3 is built from 14 residues. CDR1 is SGDLS, CDR2 YYNGEE, per germline. CDR3 residues: CASSVARGNSPLHF. The CDR3 region has the DNA TGTGCCAGCAGCGTAGCTAGGGGGAATTCACCCCTCCACTTT.

This clonotype turned up a few times. This chain joins TRBV27 and TRBJ1-1, with TRBD1 identical over 8 bases. After removal of 5 bases from V and 3 bases from J, the junction contained 14 bases not matched to a gene. The germline gives CDR1 MNHEY, CDR2 SMNVEV (reference sequence). The CDR3 extends over 17 amino acids. Written as DNA, the CDR3 is TGTGCCAGCAGTCTACATACAGGGGGGGGGCTGGACACTGAAGCTTTCTTT. Amino acid sequence: CASSLHTGGGLDTEAFF.

The J gene is TRBJ2-5, the V gene TRBV7-9; a possible D gene is TRBD1 (6 bases). The assigned J gene may be wrong: the sequence end matches TRBJ2-7 better. The CDR3 is 14 amino acids. CDR1 SEHNR and CDR2 FQNEAQ come from the germline V gene (reference sequence). As DNA, the CDR3 is TGTGCCAGCAGAGCCACAGGGATCTCCTACGAGCAGTACTTC. Protein: CASRATGISYEQYF.

This chain links TRBV27 with TRBJ2-1, with TRBD2 matching over 7 bases. Germline loops: CDR1 MNHEY, CDR2 SMNVEV (reference sequence). CDR3 length: 13 residues. V was pared by 4 bases and J by 5 bases, with 2 bases of the junction left unmatched. The DNA for the CDR3 is TGTGCCAGCAGTTCTAGCGGACACAATGAGCAGTTCTTC. Translation gives CASSSSGHNEQFF.

This clonotype showed up just a few times. The chain couples TRBV9 to TRBJ2-1, with D maybe TRBD2 (5 bases). There are 14 residues in the CDR3. CDR1 and CDR2 from the germline V gene are SGDLS and YYNGEE. The ends were cut back, 0 bases at V and 4 bases at J, with 8 bases in the middle. CDR3 nucleotide sequence: TGTGCCAGCAGCGTAGTCGGGGATTACAATGAGCAGTTCTTC. Residues: CASSVVGDYNEQFF.

The chain recombines TRBV11-2 with TRBJ2-7, with a weak D call TRBD2 (5 bases). Trimming removed 5 bases at V and 3 bases at J, with 20 bases between. In germline, CDR1 is SGHAT, CDR2 FQNNGV. The CDR3 loop spans 16 amino acids. The CDR3 loop is CASSPPVSIGDYEQYF. In DNA form, the CDR3 reads TGTGCCAGCAGCCCCCCGGTCAGCATCGGGGACTACGAGCAGTACTTC.

There are a few counts of this clonotype. The rearrangement links TRBV7-3 to TRBJ2-3; D perhaps matches TRBD1 (7 bases). The CDR3 runs to 15 residues. From germline, CDR1 is SGHTA and CDR2 FQGTGA. Deletions cut 4 bases from V and 3 bases from J, with 14 bases between. This chain's CDR3 is CASSSGGMGTDTQYF. The CDR3 DNA follows: TGTGCCAGCAGCTCAGGGGGGATGGGTACAGATACGCAGTATTTT. The full variable domain, completed using reference TRBV7-3 and TRBJ2-3, is GAGVSQTPSNKVTEKGKYVELRCDPISGHTALYWYRQSLGQGPEFLIYFQGTGAADDSGLPNDRFFAVRPEGSVSTLKIQRTERGDSAVYLCASSSGGMGTDTQYFGPGTRLTVL.

The V and J genes are TRBV10-3 and TRBJ1-4; no reliable D call. V dropped 2 bases and J dropped 7 bases, with 8 bases sitting between them. The CDR3 has 13 residues. Germline CDR1 is ENHRY and CDR2 is SYGVKD. Here the CDR3 DNA reads TGTGCCATCAGTGAGCCGGGCGCTGAAAAACTGTTTTTT. It yields the protein CAISEPGAEKLFF.

This sequence joins TRBV5-1 and TRBJ1-1, with 10 positions matching TRBD1. With 3 bases clipped from V and 5 bases from J, the junction kept 7 bases outside the gene matches. Germline V gives CDR1 SGHRS, CDR2 YFSETQ. This CDR3 is 15 amino acids long. CDR3 in DNA: TGCGCCAGCAGCTCCGGGACAGGGGTCTCGACTGAAGCTTTCTTT. This translates into CASSSGTGVSTEAFF.

CDR3 residues: CASSEGTQSSYNEQFF. DNA for the CDR3: TGTGCCAGCAGTGAAGGGACTCAGAGCTCCTACAATGAGCAGTTCTTC. This sequence joins TRBV28 and TRBJ2-1, with D perhaps TRBD2 (6 bases). V was clipped by 5 bases and J by 0 bases, with 14 bases between them. The V gene's germline CDR1 is MDHEN and CDR2 SYDVKM. The CDR3 is 16 amino acids.